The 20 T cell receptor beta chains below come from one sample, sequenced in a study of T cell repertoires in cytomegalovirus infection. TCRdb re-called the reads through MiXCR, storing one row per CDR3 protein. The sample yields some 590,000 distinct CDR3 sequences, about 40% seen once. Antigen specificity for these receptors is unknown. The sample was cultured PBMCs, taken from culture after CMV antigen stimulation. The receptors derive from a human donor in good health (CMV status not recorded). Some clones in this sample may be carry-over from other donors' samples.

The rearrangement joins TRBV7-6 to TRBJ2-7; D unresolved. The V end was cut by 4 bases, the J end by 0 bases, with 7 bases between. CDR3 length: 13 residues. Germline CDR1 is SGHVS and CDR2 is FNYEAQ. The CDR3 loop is CASSSVSSYEQYF. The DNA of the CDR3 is TGTGCCAGCAGCTCGGTCAGCTCCTACGAGCAGTACTTC.

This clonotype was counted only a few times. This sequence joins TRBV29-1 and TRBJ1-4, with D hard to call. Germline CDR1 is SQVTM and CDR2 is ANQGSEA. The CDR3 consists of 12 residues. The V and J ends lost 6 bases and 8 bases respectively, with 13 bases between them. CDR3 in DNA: TGCAGCGTATCCGACATGGGGGAAAAACTGTTTTTT. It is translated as CSVSDMGEKLFF.

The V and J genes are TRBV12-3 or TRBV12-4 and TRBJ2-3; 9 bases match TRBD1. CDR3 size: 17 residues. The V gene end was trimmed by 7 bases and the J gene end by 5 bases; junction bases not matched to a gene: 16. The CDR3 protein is CASTMTGGQIILDTQYF. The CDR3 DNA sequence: TGTGCCAGCACTATGACAGGGGGACAAATTATTCTAGATACGCAGTATTTT.

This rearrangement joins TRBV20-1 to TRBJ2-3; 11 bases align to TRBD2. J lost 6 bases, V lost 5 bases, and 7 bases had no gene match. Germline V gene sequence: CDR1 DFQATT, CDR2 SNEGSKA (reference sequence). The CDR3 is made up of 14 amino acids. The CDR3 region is CSAFSGGAGDTQYF. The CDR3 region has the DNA TGCAGTGCTTTTAGCGGGGGGGCAGGGGATACGCAGTATTTT.

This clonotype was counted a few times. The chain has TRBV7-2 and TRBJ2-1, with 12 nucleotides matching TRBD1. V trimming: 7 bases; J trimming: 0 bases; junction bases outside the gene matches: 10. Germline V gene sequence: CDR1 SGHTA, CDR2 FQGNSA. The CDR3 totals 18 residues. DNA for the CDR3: TGTGCCAGCACCCCGGGACAGGGGGCTAGGGGCTCCTACAATGAGCAGTTCTTC. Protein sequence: CASTPGQGARGSYNEQFF.

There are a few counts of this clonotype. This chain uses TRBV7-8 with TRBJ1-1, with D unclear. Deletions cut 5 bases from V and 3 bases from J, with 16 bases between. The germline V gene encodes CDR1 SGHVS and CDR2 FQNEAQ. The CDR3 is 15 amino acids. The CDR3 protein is CASSLYPVGDTEAFF. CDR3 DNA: TGTGCCAGCAGCCTCTACCCCGTTGGGGACACTGAAGCTTTCTTT.

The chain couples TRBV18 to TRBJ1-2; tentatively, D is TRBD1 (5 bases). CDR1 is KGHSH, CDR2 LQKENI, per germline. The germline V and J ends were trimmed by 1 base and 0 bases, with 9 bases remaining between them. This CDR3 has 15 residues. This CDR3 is CASSPQGISNYGYTF. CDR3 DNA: TGTGCCAGCTCACCACAGGGGATATCTAACTATGGCTACACCTTC. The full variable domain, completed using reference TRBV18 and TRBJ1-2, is NAGVMQNPRHLVRRRGQEARLRCSPMKGHSHVYWYRQLPEEGLKFMVYLQKENIIDESGMPKERFSAEFPKEGPSILRIQQVVRGDSAAYFCASSPQGISNYGYTFGSGTRLTVV.

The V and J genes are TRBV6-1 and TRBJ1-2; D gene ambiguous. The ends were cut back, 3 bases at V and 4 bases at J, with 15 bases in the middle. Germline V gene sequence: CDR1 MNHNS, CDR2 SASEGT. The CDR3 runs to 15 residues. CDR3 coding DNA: TGTGCCAGCAGTGACCGGCAGGCACCCTTCTATGGCTACACCTTC. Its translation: CASSDRQAPFYGYTF.

The CDR3 DNA sequence: TGTGCCAGCAGCTTGGGGCCAGAGAGCTCCTACAATGAGCAGTTCTTC. This translates into CASSLGPESSYNEQFF. The chain is built from TRBV5-4 and TRBJ2-1; D call uncertain. V dropped 0 bases and J dropped 0 bases, with 10 bases sitting between them. The CDR3 has 16 residues. Looked up from germline, CDR1 is SGHNT and CDR2 is YYREEE (reference sequence).

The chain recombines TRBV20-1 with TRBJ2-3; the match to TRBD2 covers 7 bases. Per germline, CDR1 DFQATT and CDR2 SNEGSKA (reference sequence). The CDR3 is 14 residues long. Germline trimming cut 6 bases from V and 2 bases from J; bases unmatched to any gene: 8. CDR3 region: CSAPGLEPTDTQYF. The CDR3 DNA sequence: TGCAGTGCCCCCGGACTAGAGCCCACAGATACGCAGTATTTT.

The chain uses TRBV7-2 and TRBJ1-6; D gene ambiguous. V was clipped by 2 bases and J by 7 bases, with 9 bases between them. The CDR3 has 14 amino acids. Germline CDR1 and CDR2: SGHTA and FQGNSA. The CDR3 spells CASSLISANSPLHF. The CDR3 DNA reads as TGTGCCAGCAGCTTAATATCAGCCAATTCACCCCTCCACTTT. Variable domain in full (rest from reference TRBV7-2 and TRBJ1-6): GAGVSQSPSNKVTEKGKDVELRCDPISGHTALYWYRQSLGQGLEFLIYFQGNSAPDKSGLPSDRFSAERTGGSVSTLTIQRTQQEDSAVYLCASSLISANSPLHFGNGTRLTVT.

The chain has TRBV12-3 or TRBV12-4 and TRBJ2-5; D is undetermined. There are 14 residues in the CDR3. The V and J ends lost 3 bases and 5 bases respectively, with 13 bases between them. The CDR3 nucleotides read TGTGCCAGCAGTTTCTCCGGGCCCGGGGAGACCCAGTACTTC. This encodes CASSFSGPGETQYF.

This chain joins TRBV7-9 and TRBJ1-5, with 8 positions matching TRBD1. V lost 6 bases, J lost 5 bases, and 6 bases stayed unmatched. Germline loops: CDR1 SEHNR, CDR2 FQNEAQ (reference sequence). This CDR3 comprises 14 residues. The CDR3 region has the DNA TGTGCCAGCAGTGATCAGGGGGCGGATCAGCCCCAGCATTTT. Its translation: CASSDQGADQPQHF.

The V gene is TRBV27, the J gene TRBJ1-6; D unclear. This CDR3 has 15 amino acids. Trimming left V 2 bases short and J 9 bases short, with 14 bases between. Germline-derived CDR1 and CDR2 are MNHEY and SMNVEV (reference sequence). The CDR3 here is CASSLGTAIGSPLHF. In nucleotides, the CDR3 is TGTGCCAGCAGTTTAGGAACAGCTATTGGTTCACCCCTCCACTTT.

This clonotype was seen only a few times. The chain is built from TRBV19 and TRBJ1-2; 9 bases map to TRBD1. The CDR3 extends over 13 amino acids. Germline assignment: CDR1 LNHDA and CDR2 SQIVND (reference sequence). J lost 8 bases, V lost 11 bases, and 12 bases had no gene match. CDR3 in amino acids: CAAGQGQVNGYTF. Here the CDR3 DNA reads TGTGCCGCAGGACAGGGGCAAGTTAACGGCTACACCTTC.

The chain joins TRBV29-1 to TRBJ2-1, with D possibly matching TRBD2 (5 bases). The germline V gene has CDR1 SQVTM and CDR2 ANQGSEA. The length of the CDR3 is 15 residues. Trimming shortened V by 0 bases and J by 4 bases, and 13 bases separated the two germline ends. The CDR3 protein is CSVEDNLAIYNEQFF. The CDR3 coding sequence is TGCAGCGTTGAAGATAATCTAGCTATATACAATGAGCAGTTCTTC.

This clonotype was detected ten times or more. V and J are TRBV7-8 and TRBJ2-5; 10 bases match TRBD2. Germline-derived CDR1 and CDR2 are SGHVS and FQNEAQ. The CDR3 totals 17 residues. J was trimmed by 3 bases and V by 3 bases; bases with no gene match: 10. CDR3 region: CASSFSGSGRIEETQYF. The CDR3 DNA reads TGTGCCAGCAGCTTCTCGGGTAGCGGGAGGATCGAAGAGACCCAGTACTTC. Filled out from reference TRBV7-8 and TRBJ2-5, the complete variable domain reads GAGVSQSPRYKVAKRGQDVALRCDPISGHVSLFWYQQALGQGPEFLTYFQNEAQLDKSGLPSDRFFAERPEGSVSTLKIQRTQQEDSAVYLCASSFSGSGRIEETQYFGPGTRLLVL.

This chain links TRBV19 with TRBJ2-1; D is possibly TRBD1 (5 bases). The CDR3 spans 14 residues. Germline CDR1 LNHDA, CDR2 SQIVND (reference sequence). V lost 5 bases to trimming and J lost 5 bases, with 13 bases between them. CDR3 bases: TGTGCCAGTAGTTTGACAGAATGGGACAATGAGCAGTTCTTC. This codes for CASSLTEWDNEQFF.

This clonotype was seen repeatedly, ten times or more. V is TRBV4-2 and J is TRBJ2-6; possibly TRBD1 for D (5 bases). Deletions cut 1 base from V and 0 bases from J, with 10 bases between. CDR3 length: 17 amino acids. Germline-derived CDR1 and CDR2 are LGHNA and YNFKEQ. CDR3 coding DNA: TGTGCCAGCAGCCAAGCCGACAGTCACTCTGGGGCCAACGTCCTGACTTTC. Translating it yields CASSQADSHSGANVLTF.

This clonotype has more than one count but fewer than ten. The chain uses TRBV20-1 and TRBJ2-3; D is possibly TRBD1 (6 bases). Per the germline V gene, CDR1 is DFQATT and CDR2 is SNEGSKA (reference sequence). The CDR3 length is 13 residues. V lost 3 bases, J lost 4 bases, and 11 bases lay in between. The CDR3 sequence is CSASLDRPDTQYF. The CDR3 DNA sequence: TGCAGTGCTAGTCTGGACAGACCAGATACGCAGTATTTT.